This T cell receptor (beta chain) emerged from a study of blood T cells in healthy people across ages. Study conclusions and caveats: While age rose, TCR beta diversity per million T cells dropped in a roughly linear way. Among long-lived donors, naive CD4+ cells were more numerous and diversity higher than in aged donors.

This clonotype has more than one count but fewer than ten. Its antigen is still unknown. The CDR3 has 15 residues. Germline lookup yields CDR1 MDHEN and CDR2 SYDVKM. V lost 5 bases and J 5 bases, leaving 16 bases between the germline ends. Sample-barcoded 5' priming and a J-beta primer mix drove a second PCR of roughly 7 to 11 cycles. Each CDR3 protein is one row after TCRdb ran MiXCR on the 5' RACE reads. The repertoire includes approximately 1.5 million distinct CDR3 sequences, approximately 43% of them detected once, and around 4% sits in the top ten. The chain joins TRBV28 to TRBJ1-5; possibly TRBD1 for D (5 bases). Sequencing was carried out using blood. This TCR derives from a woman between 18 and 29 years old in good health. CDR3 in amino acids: CASSQRDGRYQPQHF. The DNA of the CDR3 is TGTGCCAGCAGTCAAAGGGACGGGCGGTATCAGCCCCAGCATTTT.